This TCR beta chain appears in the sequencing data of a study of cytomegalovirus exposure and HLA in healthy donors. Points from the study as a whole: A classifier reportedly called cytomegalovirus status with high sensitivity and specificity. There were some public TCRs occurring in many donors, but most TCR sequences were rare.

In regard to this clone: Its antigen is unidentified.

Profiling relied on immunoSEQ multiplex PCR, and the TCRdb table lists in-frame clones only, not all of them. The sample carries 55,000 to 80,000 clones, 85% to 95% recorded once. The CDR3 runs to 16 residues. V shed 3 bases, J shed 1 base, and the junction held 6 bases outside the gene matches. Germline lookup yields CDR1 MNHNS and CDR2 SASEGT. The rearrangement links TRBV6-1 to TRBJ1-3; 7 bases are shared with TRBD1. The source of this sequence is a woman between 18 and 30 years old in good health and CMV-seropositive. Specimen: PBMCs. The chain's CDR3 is CASSEQGQISGNTIYF. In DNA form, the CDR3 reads TGTGCCAGCAGTGAGCAGGGACAGATTTCTGGAAACACCATATATTTT.